Sequencing of this T cell receptor beta chain was carried out in a study of shared clonotypes between healthy human individuals. Background on the study: Each donor had three CD4 naive, three CD4 memory, two CD8 naive and one CD8 memory plate. General observations from the study: Non-shared clonotypes had lower generation probabilities than clonotypes shared by all four sorted-subset donors.

On this clone: Its antigen is undetermined.

Germline loops: CDR1 KGHSH, CDR2 LQKENI. The V and J ends lost 3 bases and 3 bases respectively, with 11 bases between them. This CDR3 contains 14 residues. Sequencing used immunoSEQ multiplex PCR; TCRdb keeps in-frame clones, though not all of them. The data contain a few million clones, 85% to 95% of them singletons. The genes are TRBV18 and TRBJ2-5, with D possibly matching TRBD1 (5 bases). The sequenced sample was naive CD4+ T cells from PBMCs. Subset meaning: CD45RA+ positively selected. This receptor was identified in a man between 18 and 35 years old in good health. Some clones in this sample may be carry-over from other donors' samples. CDR3: CASSPSPTEETQYF. The CDR3 bases are TGTGCCAGCTCACCTAGCCCGACAGAAGAGACCCAGTACTTC.